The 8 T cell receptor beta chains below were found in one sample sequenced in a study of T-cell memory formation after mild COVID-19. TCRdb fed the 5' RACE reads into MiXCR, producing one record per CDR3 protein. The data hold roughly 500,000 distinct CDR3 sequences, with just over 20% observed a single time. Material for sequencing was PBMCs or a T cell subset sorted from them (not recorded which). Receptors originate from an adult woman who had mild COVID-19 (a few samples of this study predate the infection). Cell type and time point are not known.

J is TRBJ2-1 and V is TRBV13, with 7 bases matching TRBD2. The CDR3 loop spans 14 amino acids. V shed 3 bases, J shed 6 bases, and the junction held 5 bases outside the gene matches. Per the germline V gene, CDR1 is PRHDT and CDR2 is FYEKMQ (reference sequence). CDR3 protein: CASSFPSSGNEQFF. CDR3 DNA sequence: TGTGCCAGCAGCTTTCCATCTAGCGGCAATGAGCAGTTCTTC.

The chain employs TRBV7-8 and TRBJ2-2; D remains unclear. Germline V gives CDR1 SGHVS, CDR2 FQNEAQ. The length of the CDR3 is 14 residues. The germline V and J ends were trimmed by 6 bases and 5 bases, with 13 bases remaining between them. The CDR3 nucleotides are TGTGCCAGCAGTCCTCGGTGGAGAACCGGGGAGCTGTTTTTT. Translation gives CASSPRWRTGELFF.

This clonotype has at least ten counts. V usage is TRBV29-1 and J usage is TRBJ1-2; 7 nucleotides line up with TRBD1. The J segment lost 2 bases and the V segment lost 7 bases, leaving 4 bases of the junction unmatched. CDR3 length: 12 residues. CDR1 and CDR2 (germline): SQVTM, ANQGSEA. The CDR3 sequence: CSALGQNYGYTF. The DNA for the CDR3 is TGCAGCGCCCTGGGACAGAACTATGGCTACACCTTC.

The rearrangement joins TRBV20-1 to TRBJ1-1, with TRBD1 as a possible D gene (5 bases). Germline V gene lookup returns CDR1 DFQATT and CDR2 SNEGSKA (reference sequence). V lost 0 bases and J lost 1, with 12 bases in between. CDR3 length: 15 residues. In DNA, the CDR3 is TGCAGTGCTAGAGAGGGGGAGCGGAGGAACACTGAAGCTTTCTTT. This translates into CSAREGERRNTEAFF.

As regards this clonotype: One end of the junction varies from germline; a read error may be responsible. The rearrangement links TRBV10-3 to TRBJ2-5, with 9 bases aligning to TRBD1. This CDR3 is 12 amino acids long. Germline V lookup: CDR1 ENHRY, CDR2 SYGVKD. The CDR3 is CAISGQGESQYF. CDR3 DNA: TGTGCCATCTCGGGACAGGGAGAGTCCCAGTACTTC.

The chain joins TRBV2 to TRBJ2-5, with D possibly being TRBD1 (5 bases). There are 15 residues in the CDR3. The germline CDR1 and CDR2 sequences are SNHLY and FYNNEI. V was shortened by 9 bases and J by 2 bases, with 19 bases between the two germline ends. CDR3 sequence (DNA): TGTGCCAGTCGAGCCCTAACAGGATTTCAAGAGACCCAGTACTTC. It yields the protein CASRALTGFQETQYF.

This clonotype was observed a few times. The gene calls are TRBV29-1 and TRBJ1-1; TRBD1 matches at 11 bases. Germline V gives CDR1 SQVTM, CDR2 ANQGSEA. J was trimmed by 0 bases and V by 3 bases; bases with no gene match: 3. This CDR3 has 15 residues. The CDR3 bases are TGCAGCGTTGATGGGACAGGGGGAATGAACACTGAAGCTTTCTTT. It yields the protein CSVDGTGGMNTEAFF.

The CDR3 sequence is CASSQDRRGVNEQFF. The CDR3 DNA follows: TGTGCCAGCAGCCAAGATCGACGGGGGGTCAATGAGCAGTTCTTC. The J gene is TRBJ2-1, the V gene TRBV3-1; 7 bases line up with TRBD2. There are 15 residues in the CDR3. Germline CDR1 reads LGHDT; CDR2 reads YNNKEL (reference sequence). J lost 6 bases, V lost 0 bases, and 5 bases had no gene match.